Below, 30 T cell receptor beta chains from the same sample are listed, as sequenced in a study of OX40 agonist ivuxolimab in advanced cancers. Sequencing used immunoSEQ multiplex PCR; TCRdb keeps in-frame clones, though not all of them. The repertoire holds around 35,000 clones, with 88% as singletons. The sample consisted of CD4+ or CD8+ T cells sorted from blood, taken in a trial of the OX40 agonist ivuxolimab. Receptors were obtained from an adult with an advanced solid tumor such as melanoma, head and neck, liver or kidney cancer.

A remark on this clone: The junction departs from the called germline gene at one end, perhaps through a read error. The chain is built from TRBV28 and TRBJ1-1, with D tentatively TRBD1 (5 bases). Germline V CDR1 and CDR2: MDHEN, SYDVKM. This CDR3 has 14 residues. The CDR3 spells CASSYQGLRIPFPF. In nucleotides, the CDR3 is TGTGCCAGCAGTTACCAGGGTTTGCGGATTCCTTTTCCCTTT.

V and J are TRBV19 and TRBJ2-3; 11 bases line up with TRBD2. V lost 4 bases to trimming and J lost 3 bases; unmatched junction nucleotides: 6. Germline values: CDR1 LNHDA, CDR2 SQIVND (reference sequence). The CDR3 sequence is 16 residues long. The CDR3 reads CASSTLAGVSTDTQYF. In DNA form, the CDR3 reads TGTGCCAGTAGTACACTAGCGGGAGTGAGTACAGATACGCAGTATTTT.

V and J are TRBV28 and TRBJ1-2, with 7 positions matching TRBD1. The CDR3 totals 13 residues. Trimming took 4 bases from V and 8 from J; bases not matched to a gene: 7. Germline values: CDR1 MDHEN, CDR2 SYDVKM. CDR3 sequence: CASSSGQVGGYTF. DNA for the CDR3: TGTGCCAGCAGTTCAGGACAGGTCGGGGGCTACACCTTC.

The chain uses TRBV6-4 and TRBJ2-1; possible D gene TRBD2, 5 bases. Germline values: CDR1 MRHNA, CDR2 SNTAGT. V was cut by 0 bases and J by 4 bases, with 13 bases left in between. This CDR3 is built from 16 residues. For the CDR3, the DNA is TGTGCCAGCAGTGACTCGGCCGCTCGGAGGTACAATGAGCAGTTCTTC. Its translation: CASSDSAARRYNEQFF.

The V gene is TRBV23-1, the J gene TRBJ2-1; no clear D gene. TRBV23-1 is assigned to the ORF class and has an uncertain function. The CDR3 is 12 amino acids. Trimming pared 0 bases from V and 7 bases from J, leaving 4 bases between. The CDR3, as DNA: TGCGCCAGCAGTCAATCTCCAAATGAGCAGTTCTTC. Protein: CASSQSPNEQFF.

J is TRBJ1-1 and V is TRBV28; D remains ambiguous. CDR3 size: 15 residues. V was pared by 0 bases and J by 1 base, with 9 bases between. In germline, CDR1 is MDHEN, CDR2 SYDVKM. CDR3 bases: TGTGCCAGCAGTTTATGGGCTGTAGAGAACACTGAAGCTTTCTTT. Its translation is CASSLWAVENTEAFF. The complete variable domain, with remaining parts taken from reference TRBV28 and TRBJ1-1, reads DVKVTQSSRYLVKRTGEKVFLECVQDMDHENMFWYRQDPGLGLRLIYFSYDVKMKEKGDIPEGYSVSREKKERFSLILESASTNQTSMYLCASSLWAVENTEAFFGQGTRLTVV.

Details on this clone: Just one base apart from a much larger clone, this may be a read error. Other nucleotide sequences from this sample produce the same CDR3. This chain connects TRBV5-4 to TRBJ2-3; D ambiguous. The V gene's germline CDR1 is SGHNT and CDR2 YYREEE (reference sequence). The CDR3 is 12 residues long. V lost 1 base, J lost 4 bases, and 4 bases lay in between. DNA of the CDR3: TGTGCCAGCAGCTTGTCAGCAGATACGCAGTATTTT. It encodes CASSLSADTQYF.

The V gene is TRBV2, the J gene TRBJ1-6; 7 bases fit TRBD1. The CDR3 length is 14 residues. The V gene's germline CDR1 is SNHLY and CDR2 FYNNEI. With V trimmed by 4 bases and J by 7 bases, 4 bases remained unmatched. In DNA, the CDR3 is TGTGCCAGCAGTGTACGACAGGGAAATTCACCCCTCCACTTT. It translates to CASSVRQGNSPLHF.

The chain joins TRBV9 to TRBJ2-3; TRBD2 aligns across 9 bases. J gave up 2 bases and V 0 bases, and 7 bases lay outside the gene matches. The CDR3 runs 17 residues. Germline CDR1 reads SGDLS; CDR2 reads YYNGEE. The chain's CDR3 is CASSVAFGLANTDTQYF. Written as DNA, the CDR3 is TGTGCCAGCAGCGTAGCTTTCGGACTAGCGAACACAGATACGCAGTATTTT.

This CDR3 reads CASSYQGATEAFF. The CDR3 DNA reads TGTGCCAGCAGTTACCAGGGGGCAACTGAAGCTTTCTTT. The genes are TRBV11-3 and TRBJ1-1, with 8 bases fitting TRBD1. V lost 6 bases to trimming and J lost 5 bases; unmatched junction nucleotides: 5. The CDR3 is made up of 13 amino acids. Germline CDR1 and CDR2: SGHNT and YENEEA.

The CDR3 sequence: CASGEGGNAYEQYF. Here the CDR3 DNA reads TGTGCCAGCGGTGAGGGGGGTAATGCCTACGAGCAGTACTTC. The J gene is TRBJ2-7, the V gene TRBV6-5, with D perhaps assigned TRBD1 or TRBD2 (6 bases each). The CDR3 runs to 14 residues. Between the trimmed V and J ends, which lost 8 bases and 2 bases, there was a span of 16 bases. Germline V lookup: CDR1 MNHEY, CDR2 SVGAGI.

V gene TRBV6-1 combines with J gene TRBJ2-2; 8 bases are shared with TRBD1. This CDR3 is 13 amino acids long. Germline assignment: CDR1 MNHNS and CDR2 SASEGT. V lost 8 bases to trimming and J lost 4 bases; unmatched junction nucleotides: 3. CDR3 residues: CASRQGSTGELFF. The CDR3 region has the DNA TGTGCCAGCCGACAGGGGAGCACCGGGGAGCTGTTTTTT.

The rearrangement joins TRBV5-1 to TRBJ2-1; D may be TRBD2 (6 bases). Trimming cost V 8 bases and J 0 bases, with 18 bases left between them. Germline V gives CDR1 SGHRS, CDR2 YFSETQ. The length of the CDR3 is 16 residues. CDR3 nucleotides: TGCGCCAGTCAGAGGATGGCGGGGAGCTCCTACAATGAGCAGTTCTTC. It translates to CASQRMAGSSYNEQFF.

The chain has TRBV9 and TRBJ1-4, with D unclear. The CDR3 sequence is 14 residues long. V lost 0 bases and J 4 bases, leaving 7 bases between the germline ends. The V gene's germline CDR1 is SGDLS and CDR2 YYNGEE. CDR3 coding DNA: TGTGCCAGCAGCGTAGGGCTCTTTAATGAAAAACTGTTTTTT. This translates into CASSVGLFNEKLFF.

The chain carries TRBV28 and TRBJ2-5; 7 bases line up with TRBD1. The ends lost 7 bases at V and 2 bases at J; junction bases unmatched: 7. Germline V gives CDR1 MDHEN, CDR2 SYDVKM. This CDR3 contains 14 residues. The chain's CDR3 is CASTLGQAQETQYF. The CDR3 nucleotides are TGTGCCAGCACCCTAGGACAGGCGCAAGAGACCCAGTACTTC.

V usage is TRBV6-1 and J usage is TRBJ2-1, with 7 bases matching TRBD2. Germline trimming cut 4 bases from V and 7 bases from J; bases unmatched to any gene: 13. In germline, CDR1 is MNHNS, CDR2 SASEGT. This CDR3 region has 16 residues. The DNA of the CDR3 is TGTGCCAGCAGTGGGGCGGGGAGGGCGGGGACGAATGAGCAGTTCTTC. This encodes CASSGAGRAGTNEQFF.

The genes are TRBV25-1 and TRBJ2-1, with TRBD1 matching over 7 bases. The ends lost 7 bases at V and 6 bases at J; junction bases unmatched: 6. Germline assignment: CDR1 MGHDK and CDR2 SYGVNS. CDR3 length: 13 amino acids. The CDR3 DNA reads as TGTGCCAGCAAGATGGGACAGCTCAATGAGCAGTTCTTC. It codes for CASKMGQLNEQFF.

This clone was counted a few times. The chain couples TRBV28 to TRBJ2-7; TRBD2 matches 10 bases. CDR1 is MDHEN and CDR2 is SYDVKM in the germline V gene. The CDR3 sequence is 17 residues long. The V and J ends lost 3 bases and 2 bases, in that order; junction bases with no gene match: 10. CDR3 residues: CASSFWRTSGATYEQYF. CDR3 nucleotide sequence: TGTGCCAGCAGTTTCTGGCGAACTAGCGGGGCGACCTACGAGCAGTACTTC.

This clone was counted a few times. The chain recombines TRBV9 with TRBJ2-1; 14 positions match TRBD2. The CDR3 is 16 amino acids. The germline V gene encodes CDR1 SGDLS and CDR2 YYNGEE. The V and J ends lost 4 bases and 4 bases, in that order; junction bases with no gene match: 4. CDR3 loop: CASSKGLAGAYNEQFF. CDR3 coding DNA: TGTGCCAGCAGCAAGGGACTAGCGGGGGCTTACAATGAGCAGTTCTTC. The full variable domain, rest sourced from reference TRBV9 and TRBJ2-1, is DSGVTQTPKHLITATGQRVTLRCSPRSGDLSVYWYQQSLDQGLQFLIQYYNGEERAKGNILERFSAQQFPDLHSELNLSSLELGDSALYFCASSKGLAGAYNEQFFGPGTRLTVL.

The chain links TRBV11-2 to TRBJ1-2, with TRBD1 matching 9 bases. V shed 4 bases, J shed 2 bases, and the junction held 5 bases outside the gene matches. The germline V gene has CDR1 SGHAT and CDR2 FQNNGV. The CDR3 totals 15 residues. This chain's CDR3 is CASSSYRGRNYGYTF. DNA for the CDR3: TGTGCCAGCAGCTCATACAGGGGGCGGAACTATGGCTACACCTTC.

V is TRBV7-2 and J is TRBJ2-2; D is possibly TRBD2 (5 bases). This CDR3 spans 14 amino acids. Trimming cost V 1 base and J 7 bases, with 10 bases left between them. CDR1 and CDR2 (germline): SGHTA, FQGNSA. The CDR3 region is CASSLVLGVGELFF. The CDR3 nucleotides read TGTGCCAGCAGCTTAGTGCTCGGGGTCGGGGAGCTGTTTTTT.

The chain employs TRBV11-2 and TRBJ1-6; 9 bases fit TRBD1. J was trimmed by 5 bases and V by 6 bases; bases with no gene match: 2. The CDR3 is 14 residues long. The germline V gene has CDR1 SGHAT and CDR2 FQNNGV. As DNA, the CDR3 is TGTGCCAGCAGGGGACAGGGAAATAATTCACCCCTCCACTTT. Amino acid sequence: CASRGQGNNSPLHF. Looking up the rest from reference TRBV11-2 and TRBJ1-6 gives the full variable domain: EAGVAQSPRYKIIEKRQSVAFWCNPISGHATLYWYQQILGQGPKLLIQFQNNGVVDDSQLPKDRFSAERLKGVDSTLKIQPAKLEDSAVYLCASRGQGNNSPLHFGNGTRLTVT.

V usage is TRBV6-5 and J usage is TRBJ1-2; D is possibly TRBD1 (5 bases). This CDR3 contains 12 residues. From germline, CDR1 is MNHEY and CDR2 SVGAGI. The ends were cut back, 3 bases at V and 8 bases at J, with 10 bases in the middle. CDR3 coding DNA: TGTGCCAGCAGTTATCCAGGGTACGGCTACACCTTC. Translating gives CASSYPGYGYTF.

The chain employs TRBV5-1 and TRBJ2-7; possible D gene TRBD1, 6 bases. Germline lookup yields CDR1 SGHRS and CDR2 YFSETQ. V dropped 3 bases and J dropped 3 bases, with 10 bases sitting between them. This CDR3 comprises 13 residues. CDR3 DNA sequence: TGCGCCAGCAGCTCCGGACAGTTCTACGAGCAGTACTTC. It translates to CASSSGQFYEQYF.

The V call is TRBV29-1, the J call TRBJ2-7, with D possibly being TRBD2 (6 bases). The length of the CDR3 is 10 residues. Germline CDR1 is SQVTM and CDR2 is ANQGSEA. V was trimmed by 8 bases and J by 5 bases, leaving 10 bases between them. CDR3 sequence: CSILAHEQYF. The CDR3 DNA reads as TGCAGCATACTAGCTCACGAGCAGTACTTC.

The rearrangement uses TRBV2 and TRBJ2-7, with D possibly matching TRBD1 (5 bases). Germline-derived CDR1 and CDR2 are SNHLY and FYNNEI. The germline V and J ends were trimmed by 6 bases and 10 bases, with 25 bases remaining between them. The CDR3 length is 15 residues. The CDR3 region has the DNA TGTGCCAGCAGCTCTCAGAGGACATCCCTACGAGGACAGTACTTC. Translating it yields CASSSQRTSLRGQYF. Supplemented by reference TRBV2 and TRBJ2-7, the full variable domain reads EPEVTQTPSHQVTQMGQEVILRCVPISNHLYFYWYRQILGQKVEFLVSFYNNEISEKSEIFDDQFSVERPDGSNFTLKIRSTKLEDSAMYFCASSSQRTSLRGQYFGPGTRLTVT.

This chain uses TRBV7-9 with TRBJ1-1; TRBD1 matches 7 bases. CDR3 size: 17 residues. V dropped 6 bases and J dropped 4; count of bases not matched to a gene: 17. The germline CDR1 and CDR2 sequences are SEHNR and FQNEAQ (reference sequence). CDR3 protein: CASRPETGRWGPTEAFF. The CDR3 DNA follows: TGTGCCAGCAGACCAGAGACAGGGAGGTGGGGGCCCACTGAAGCTTTCTTT.

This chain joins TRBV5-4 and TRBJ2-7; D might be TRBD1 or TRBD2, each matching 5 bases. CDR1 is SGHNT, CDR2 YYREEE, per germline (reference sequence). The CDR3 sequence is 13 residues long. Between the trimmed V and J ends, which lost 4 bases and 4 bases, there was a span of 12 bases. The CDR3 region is CASSLGASYEQYF. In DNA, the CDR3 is TGTGCCAGCAGCCTCGGGGCTTCATACGAGCAGTACTTC.

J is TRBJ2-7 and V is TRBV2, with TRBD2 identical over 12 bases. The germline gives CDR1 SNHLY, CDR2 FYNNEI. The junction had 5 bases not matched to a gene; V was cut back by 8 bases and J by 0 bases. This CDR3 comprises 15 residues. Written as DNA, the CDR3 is TGTGCCAGCGCCCGGACTAGCGGGACCTCCTACGAGCAGTACTTC. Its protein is CASARTSGTSYEQYF.

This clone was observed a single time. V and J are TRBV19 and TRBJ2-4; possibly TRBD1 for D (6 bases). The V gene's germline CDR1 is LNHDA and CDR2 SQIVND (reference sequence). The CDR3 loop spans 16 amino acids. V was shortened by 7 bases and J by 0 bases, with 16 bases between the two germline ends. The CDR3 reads CASTRGQSVAKNIQYF. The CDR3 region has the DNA TGTGCCAGTACCCGAGGACAGTCCGTAGCCAAAAACATTCAGTACTTC.